This T cell receptor (beta chain) was recorded in a study of shared clonotypes between healthy human individuals. This clone appeared once. What it binds is unknown. A deep-level run was used for the assay. Each subset's genomic DNA was shared equally among a number of immunoSEQ plates. Assay used: immunoSEQ multiplex PCR; TCRdb lists only in-frame clones, some missing. This sample has 2 million or so clones; approximately 94% occur once, and the top ten carry 0.9% to 1.4%. Study-wide results and limits: Blood was the only sampled material, and tissue repertoires likely differ.

Positively selected for CCR7, the CD45RO-negative cells used as naive CD8 cells excluded terminally differentiated effector memory CD45RA+ cells. Every donor was a Caucasian adult from Nashville, Tennessee. Specimen: naive CD8+ T cells sorted from blood. This receptor was obtained from a man aged 18 to 30 in good health.

CDR3 in amino acids: CASPTGTGEIGSNQPQHF. In DNA, the CDR3 is TGTGCCAGCCCGACCGGGACAGGGGAAATCGGTAGCAATCAGCCCCAGCATTTT. This chain uses TRBV11-3 with TRBJ1-5; TRBD1 matches at 10 bases. The CDR3 is made up of 18 amino acids. Germline V gene lookup returns CDR1 SGHNT and CDR2 YENEEA. J lost 0 bases, V lost 8 bases, and 13 bases had no gene match. Looking up the rest from reference TRBV11-3 and TRBJ1-5 gives the full variable domain: EAGVVQSPRYKIIEKKQPVAFWCNPISGHNTLYWYLQNLGQGPELLIRYENEEAVDDSQLPKDRFSAERLKGVDSTLKIQPAELGDSAVYLCASPTGTGEIGSNQPQHFGDGTRLSIL.